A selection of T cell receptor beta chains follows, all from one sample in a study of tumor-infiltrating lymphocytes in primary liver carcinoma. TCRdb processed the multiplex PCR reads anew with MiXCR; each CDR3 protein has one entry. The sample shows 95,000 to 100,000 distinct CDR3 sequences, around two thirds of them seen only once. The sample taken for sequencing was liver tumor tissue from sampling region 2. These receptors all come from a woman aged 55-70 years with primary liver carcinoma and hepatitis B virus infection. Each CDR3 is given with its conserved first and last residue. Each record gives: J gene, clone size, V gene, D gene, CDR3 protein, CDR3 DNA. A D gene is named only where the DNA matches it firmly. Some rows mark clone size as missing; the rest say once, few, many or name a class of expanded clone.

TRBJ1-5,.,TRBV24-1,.,CATSTWDYQPQHF,TGTGCCACCAGTACCTGGGACTATCAGCCCCAGCATTTT
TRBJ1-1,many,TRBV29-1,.,CSVGEQGNTEAFF,TGCAGCGTTGGGGAACAGGGGAACACTGAAGCTTTCTTT
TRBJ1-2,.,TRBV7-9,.,CASSLHMPVSNYGYTF,TGTGCCAGCAGCTTACACATGCCCGTCTCTAACTATGGCTACACCTTC
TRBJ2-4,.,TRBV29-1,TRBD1,CSVKQGARNIQYF,TGCAGCGTTAAACAGGGGGCCCGAAACATTCAGTACTTC
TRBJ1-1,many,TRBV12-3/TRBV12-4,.,CASSFHTEAFF,TGTGCCAGCAGTTTCCACACTGAAGCTTTCTTT
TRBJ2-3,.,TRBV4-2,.,CASSQAYRVGGATDTQYF,TGTGCCAGCAGCCAAGCTTACCGAGTGGGTGGGGCTACAGATACGCAGTATTTT
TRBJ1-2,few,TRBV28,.,CASSLAGTNYGYTF,TGTGCCAGCAGTTTGGCCGGAACTAACTATGGATACACCTTC
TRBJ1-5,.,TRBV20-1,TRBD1,CSALVGQQDQPQHF,TGCAGTGCCCTAGTGGGACAGCAGGATCAGCCCCAGCATTTT
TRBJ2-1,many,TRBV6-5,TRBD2,CASSYAAGGTSYNEQFF,TGTGCCAGCAGTTACGCGGCGGGAGGTACCTCCTACAATGAGCAGTTCTTC
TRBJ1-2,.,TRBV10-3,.,CAISEKGGYVYTF,TGTGCCATCAGTGAGAAGGGCGGCTATGTCTACACATTC
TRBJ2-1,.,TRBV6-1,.,CASREFGGLSYNKQFF,TGTGCCAGCCGTGAATTTGGGGGTCTCAGCTACAATAAGCAGTTCTTC
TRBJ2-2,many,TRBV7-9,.,CASSRRANTGELFF,TGTGCCAGCAGTCGTCGGGCGAACACCGGGGAGCTGTTTTTT
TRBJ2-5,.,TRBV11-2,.,CARSSGGVETQYF,TGTGCCAGAAGCTCGGGTGGGGTGGAGACCCAGTACTTC
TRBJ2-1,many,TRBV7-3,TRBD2,CASSAGTSLRNEQFF,TGTGCCAGCAGCGCCGGGACTAGTTTGCGAAATGAGCAGTTCTTC
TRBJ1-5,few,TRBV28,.,CASSTSGSNQPQHF,TGTGCCAGCAGTACCTCAGGGAGCAATCAGCCCCAGCATTTT
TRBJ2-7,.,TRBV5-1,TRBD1,CASDLDGQGLAYEQYF,TGCGCCAGCGACTTGGATGGACAGGGGTTGGCCTACGAGCAGTACTTC
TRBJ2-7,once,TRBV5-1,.,CASSFLSQGYEQYF,TGCGCCAGCAGTTTTTTATCACAAGGCTACGAGCAGTACTTC
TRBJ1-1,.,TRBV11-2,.,CASIEGNTEAFF,TGTGCCAGCATAGAAGGGAACACTGAAGCTTTCTTT
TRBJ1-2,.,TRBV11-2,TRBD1,CASGFTQGGGGYTF,TGTGCCAGCGGCTTCACACAGGGGGGAGGTGGCTACACCTTC
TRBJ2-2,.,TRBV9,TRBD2,CASSARLAGEVTGELFF,TGTGCCAGCAGCGCCAGACTAGCGGGAGAAGTCACCGGGGAGCTGTTTTTT
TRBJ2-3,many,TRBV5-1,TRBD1,CASSLAGQGSTDTQYF,TGCGCCAGCAGCTTAGCCGGACAGGGAAGCACAGATACGCAGTATTTT
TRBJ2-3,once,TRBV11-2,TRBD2,CASSTGLAGPDKQYF,TGTGCCAGCAGCACTGGACTAGCGGGCCCAGATAAACAGTATTTT
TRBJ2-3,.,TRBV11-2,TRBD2,CTRSPKTSGFSTDTQYF,TGTACCAGAAGCCCAAAGACTAGCGGGTTTAGCACAGACACGCAGTATTTT
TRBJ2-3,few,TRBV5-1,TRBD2,CASSLARTSGTITDTQYF,TGCGCCAGCAGCTTGGCGAGGACTAGCGGGACTATCACAGATACGCAGTATTTT
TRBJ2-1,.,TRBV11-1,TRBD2,CASSLRGGEKQFF,TGTGCCAGCAGCTTACGGGGGGGGGAAAAACAGTTCTTC
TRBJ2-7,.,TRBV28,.,CAGSLSAGVSYEQYF,TGTGCCGGCAGTTTATCGGCAGGGGTCTCCTACGAGCAGTACTTC
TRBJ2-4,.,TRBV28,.,CASRDPPGQTSLTKNIQYF,TGTGCCAGCAGAGACCCCCCGGGACAAACAAGCCTAACCAAAAACATTCAGTATTTC
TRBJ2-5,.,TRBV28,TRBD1,CASSSPYRGPVQETQYF,TGTGCCAGTAGTTCCCCCTACAGGGGGCCCGTCCAAGAGACCCAGTACTTC
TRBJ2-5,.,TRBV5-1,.,CASSHVTDQETQYF,TGTGCCAGCAGCCACGTGACAGATCAAGAGACCCAGTACTTC
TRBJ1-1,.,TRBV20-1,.,CSAHGMNTEAFF,TGCAGTGCTCACGGGATGAACACTGAAGCTTTCTTT
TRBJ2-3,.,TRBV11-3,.,CTSSLLRNTYTQYF,TGTACCAGCAGCTTACTGAGAAACACATATACGCAGTATTTT
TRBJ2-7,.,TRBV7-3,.,CASSRTGGEQYF,TGTGCCAGCAGCCGAACTGGAGGCGAGCAGTACTTC
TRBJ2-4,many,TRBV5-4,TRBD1,CASSPGTDQNIQYF,TGTGCCAGCAGCCCGGGGACAGACCAAAACATTCAGTACTTC
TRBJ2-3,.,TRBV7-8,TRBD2,CASSLERGFPSAQYF,TGTGCCAGTAGCTTAGAGCGGGGCTTCCCTTCGGCGCAGTATTTT
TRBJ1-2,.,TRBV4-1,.,CASSQDQWTESGGYAF,TGCGCCAGCAGCCAAGATCAGTGGACGGAATCGGGTGGCTACGCCTTC
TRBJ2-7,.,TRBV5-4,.,CASSFGSTGEGYELYF,TGTGCCAGCAGCTTTGGTTCGACAGGGGAGGGGTATGAGCTGTACTTC
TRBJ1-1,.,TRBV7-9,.,CVSSWDISDWGTTEAFF,TGTGTCAGCAGCTGGGACATCTCCGATTGGGGTACAACTGAAGCTTTCTTT
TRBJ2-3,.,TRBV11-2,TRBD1,CASSSTRLQGADTLYF,TGTGCCAGCAGCTCAACTCGGTTACAGGGGGCCGATACGCTGTATTTT
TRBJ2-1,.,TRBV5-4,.,CASTPPGMSSYNEQFF,TGTGCCAGCACTCCTCCAGGGATGAGCTCCTACAATGAGCAGTTCTTC
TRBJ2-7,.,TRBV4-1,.,CASSQVSGDDQYF,TGCGCCAGCAGCCAAGTTTCGGGCGACGATCAGTACTTC
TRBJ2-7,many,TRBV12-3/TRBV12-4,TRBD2,CASSRSGSDDEQYF,TGTGCCAGCAGTCGGAGCGGGAGTGACGACGAGCAGTACTTC
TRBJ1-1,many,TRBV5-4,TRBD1,CASSPTGGNTEAFF,TGTGCCAGCAGCCCGACAGGGGGGAACACTGAAGCTTTCTTT
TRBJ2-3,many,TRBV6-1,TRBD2,CASRSGGTDTQYF,TGTGCCAGCAGGAGCGGGGGCACAGATACGCAGTATTTT
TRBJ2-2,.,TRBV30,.,CVFTVGQGSGELVF,.
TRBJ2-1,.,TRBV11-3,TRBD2,CASSLGSSGKLEEFF,TGTGCCAGCAGCTTAGGATCTAGCGGGAAGCTAGAGGAGTTCTTC
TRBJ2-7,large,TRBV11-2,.,CASSLDPAGTYEQYF,TGTGCCAGCAGCTTAGACCCTGCGGGGACCTACGAGCAGTACTTC
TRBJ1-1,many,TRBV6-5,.,CASSPGIGLMNTEAFF,TGTGCCAGCAGTCCCGGGATAGGCCTCATGAACACTGAAGCTTTCTTT
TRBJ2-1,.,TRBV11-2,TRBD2,CVISWASGFNNERFF,TGTGTCATCAGCTGGGCTAGCGGGTTTAACAATGAGCGGTTCTTC
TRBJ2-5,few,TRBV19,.,CASSPRGRSKEQETQYF,TGTGCCAGTAGTCCGCGGGGCAGGTCTAAGGAACAAGAGACCCAGTACTTC
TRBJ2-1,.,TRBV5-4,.,CVSSRRDSDNERFF,TGTGTCAGCAGCCGTAGGGACTCAGACAATGAGCGGTTCTTC
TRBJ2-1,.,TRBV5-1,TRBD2,CASSWGTSGRWRGNNEQFF,TGCGCCAGCAGCTGGGGGACTAGCGGGAGGTGGAGGGGTAACAATGAGCAGTTCTTC
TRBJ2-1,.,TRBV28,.,CVSRRAESYNEQFF,TGTGTCAGCAGGCGGGCAGAATCCTACAATGAGCAGTTCTTC
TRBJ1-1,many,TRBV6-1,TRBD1,CASRYGTGGTEAFF,TGTGCCAGCAGATACGGGACAGGGGGCACTGAAGCTTTCTTT
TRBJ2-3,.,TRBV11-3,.,CASSPGISGLTLQQDTQYF,TGTGCCAGCAGCCCCGGGATTAGCGGATTAACACTCCAACAGGATACGCAGTATTTT